Detailed here is one T cell receptor beta chain. This sample is drawn from a study of human T cells and chemical hapten exposure. Individual cDNA molecules had unique molecular identifiers attached to them by the library. TCRdb used MiXCR to reprocess the RACE reads, holding one entry per CDR3 protein. Seen here are roughly 75,000 distinct CDR3 sequences, around 9.4% observed once, and the top ten hold around 1.7%. Per germline, CDR1 SGDLS and CDR2 YYNGEE. V was clipped by 0 bases and J by 3 bases, with 13 bases between them. This CDR3 spans 15 amino acids. This sample's time point: healthy volunteer bleed at 6 weeks. The total RNA was obtained from whole blood that was not fractionated.

The J gene is TRBJ2-7, the V gene TRBV9; weak D call: TRBD1 (6 bases). The material sequenced was whole blood. The receptor was derived from a female donor in good health. Some clones in this sample may be carry-over from other donors' samples. CDR3 DNA sequence: TGTGCCAGCAGCGTAGCTGGTGGACAGATCTACGAGCAGTACTTC. Residues: CASSVAGGQIYEQYF.